Presented here are 28 T cell receptor beta chains from one specimen sequenced in a study of chemoradiotherapy in HPV16-positive cancers. The method was immunoSEQ multiplex PCR; TCRdb's version includes in-frame clones alone and lacks a portion of them. Among approximately 8,400 clones listed, 80% were seen once. The biological material was taken from a patient who underwent chemoradiotherapy. Every receptor here comes from a human donor with HPV-associated anogenital cancer.

This rearrangement joins TRBV11-3 to TRBJ2-1, with TRBD2 matching 11 bases. The CDR3 spans 15 residues. The germline V gene has CDR1 SGHNT and CDR2 YENEEA. V lost 11 bases to trimming and J lost 10 bases; unmatched junction nucleotides: 16. The CDR3 here is CAPRGFRIAGGEQFF. The CDR3 DNA reads as TGTGCCCCGAGGGGGTTTAGGATAGCGGGAGGGGAGCAGTTCTTC.

V usage is TRBV4-1 and J usage is TRBJ1-2; TRBD1 aligns across 7 bases. This CDR3 has 14 residues. Germline-derived CDR1 and CDR2 are MGHRA and YSYEKL. V trimming: 3 bases; J trimming: 0 bases; junction bases outside the gene matches: 1. CDR3: CASSQGTANYGYTF. CDR3 DNA: TGCGCCAGCAGCCAGGGGACAGCTAACTATGGCTACACCTTC.

The gene calls are TRBV11-2 and TRBJ2-7; the match to TRBD2 covers 8 bases. CDR3 length: 15 amino acids. Germline V gene lookup returns CDR1 SGHAT and CDR2 FQNNGV. J lost 5 bases, V lost 3 bases, and 9 bases had no gene match. The CDR3 DNA follows: TGTGCCAGCAGCTTCGCCCCGGGACTAGGACACGAGCAGTACTTC. It codes for CASSFAPGLGHEQYF.

V usage is TRBV4-1 and J usage is TRBJ2-7; possible D gene TRBD2, 5 bases. Germline loops: CDR1 MGHRA, CDR2 YSYEKL. There are 14 residues in the CDR3. With 0 bases removed from V and 3 bases from J, the gap between germline ends came to 9 bases. For the CDR3, the DNA is TGCGCCAGCAGCCAAGAGCCAGACTACTACGAGCAGTACTTC. Encoded protein: CASSQEPDYYEQYF.

The chain carries TRBV6-5 and TRBJ1-2; a possible D gene is TRBD1 (5 bases). The CDR3 is made up of 13 amino acids. V shed 5 bases and J shed 7 bases, with 14 bases lying between them. In germline, CDR1 is MNHEY, CDR2 SVGAGI. The CDR3 is CASSEGWSAGYTF. The CDR3 DNA reads as TGTGCCAGCAGTGAGGGGTGGAGCGCTGGCTACACCTTC.

The rearrangement joins TRBV4-2 to TRBJ2-3; perhaps TRBD1 as D (5 bases). The CDR3 runs to 17 residues. The V gene's germline CDR1 is LGHNA and CDR2 YNFKEQ. V lost 3 bases, J lost 0 bases, and 16 bases lay in between. Here the CDR3 DNA reads TGTGCCAGCAGCCAGCTAGGGGAATCGCTAAGCACAGATACGCAGTATTTT. It is translated as CASSQLGESLSTDTQYF.

This chain uses TRBV6-6 with TRBJ2-5; 12 bases match TRBD2. V lost 6 bases, J lost 6 bases, and 8 bases stayed unmatched. There are 15 residues in the CDR3. CDR1 and CDR2 (germline): MNHNY, SVGAGI (reference sequence). CDR3 DNA: TGTGCCAGCAGGCCTTCTAGCGGGGGGGCACAGACCCAGTACTTC. Translation gives CASRPSSGGAQTQYF.

This clone occurred a few times. V usage is TRBV11-2 and J usage is TRBJ2-5, with 7 bases matching TRBD2. Germline trimming cut 0 bases from V and 2 bases from J; bases unmatched to any gene: 3. The CDR3 spans 15 residues. Germline assignment: CDR1 SGHAT and CDR2 FQNNGV. DNA of the CDR3: TGTGCCAGCAGCTTAGATCGGGGGGAACAAGAGACCCAGTACTTC. Translating it yields CASSLDRGEQETQYF.

This clone was counted only a few times. The gene calls are TRBV7-2 and TRBJ1-2; no firm D call. The CDR3 length is 13 residues. Trimming took 3 bases from V and 2 from J, leaving 7 bases between them. Germline V CDR1 and CDR2: SGHTA, FQGNSA. CDR3 residues: CASSLDGNYGYTF. The CDR3 DNA sequence: TGTGCCAGCAGCTTGGACGGAAACTATGGCTACACCTTC.

This sequence joins TRBV30 and TRBJ2-5; D remains unclear. Germline loops: CDR1 GTSNPN, CDR2 SVGIG (reference sequence). With 4 bases removed from V and 4 bases from J, the gap between germline ends came to 16 bases. The CDR3 consists of 14 residues. The CDR3, as DNA: TGTGCCTGGACCCCCGACGGCCTAGGAGAGACCCAGTACTTC. Translation gives CAWTPDGLGETQYF.

The chain employs TRBV5-4 and TRBJ1-2; 8 nucleotides agree with TRBD1. V lost 1 base, J lost 4 bases, and 9 bases stayed unmatched. CDR3 size: 16 residues. Per germline, CDR1 SGHNT and CDR2 YYREEE (reference sequence). The DNA of the CDR3 is TGTGCCAGCAGCTTGCGGGGGGGACAGGTCTTCTATGGCTACACCTTC. This gives the protein CASSLRGGQVFYGYTF.

This chain uses TRBV7-2 with TRBJ2-2, with 9 bases matching TRBD2. This CDR3 is 17 amino acids long. Germline trimming cut 2 bases from V and 0 bases from J; bases unmatched to any gene: 4. Looked up from germline, CDR1 is SGHTA and CDR2 is FQGNSA. CDR3 loop: CASSLRLAGTNTGELFF. CDR3 in DNA: TGTGCCAGCAGCTTACGGCTAGCGGGAACGAACACCGGGGAGCTGTTTTTT.

The chain links TRBV5-1 to TRBJ1-1; D is ambiguous. Trimming removed 4 bases at V and 6 bases at J, with 13 bases between. CDR3 length: 13 amino acids. Germline V gene data show CDR1 as SGHRS and CDR2 as YFSETQ. The CDR3 spells CASSPFVSSEAFF. The DNA for the CDR3 is TGCGCCAGCAGCCCGTTCGTGAGTTCTGAAGCTTTCTTT.

This clone was recorded once. The chain carries TRBV20-1 and TRBJ1-1, with a weak D call TRBD1 (5 bases). CDR1 and CDR2 from the germline V gene are DFQATT and SNEGSKA (reference sequence). V lost 6 bases and J lost 5, with 10 bases in between. The length of the CDR3 is 11 residues. The CDR3 DNA follows: TGCAGTGCCGGGCGGGGGACTGAAGCTTTCTTT. This encodes CSAGRGTEAFF.

This clone showed up just a few times. This rearrangement joins TRBV5-1 to TRBJ1-3; weak D call: TRBD1 (6 bases). The CDR3 spans 14 residues. In germline, CDR1 is SGHRS, CDR2 YFSETQ. V was trimmed by 0 bases and J by 3 bases, leaving 7 bases between them. The CDR3 protein is CASSLGQDGNTIYF. CDR3 coding DNA: TGCGCCAGCAGCTTGGGACAGGATGGAAACACCATATATTTT.

The genes are TRBV12-5 and TRBJ1-3; D is unresolved. Trimming took off 3 bases at V and 4 bases at J, with 10 bases between the two ends. Germline V gene sequence: CDR1 LGHNT, CDR2 FRNRAP. The CDR3 is 14 amino acids. CDR3 nucleotide sequence: TGTGCTAGTGGTTTAGGAGCGGGCGGAAACACCATATATTTT. Translated, it gives CASGLGAGGNTIYF.

The sample holds a few counts of this clone. V and J are TRBV30 and TRBJ2-2; tentatively, D is TRBD2 (5 bases). Germline-derived CDR1 and CDR2 are GTSNPN and SVGIG (reference sequence). V was cut by 2 bases and J by 0 bases, with 10 bases left in between. The CDR3 totals 15 residues. This CDR3 is CAWSPGSTNTGELFF. CDR3 nucleotides: TGTGCCTGGAGTCCGGGAAGTACGAACACCGGGGAGCTGTTTTTT.

In DNA form, the CDR3 reads TGTGCCAGCAGCTTGAGGGGACAGTCCTCTGGAAACACCATATATTTT. The encoded protein is CASSLRGQSSGNTIYF. V is TRBV5-6 and J is TRBJ1-3; 7 bases agree with TRBD1. Per germline, CDR1 SGHDT and CDR2 YYEEEE. The junction had 4 bases not matched to a gene; V was cut back by 1 base and J by 0 bases. This CDR3 has 16 amino acids.

J is TRBJ2-7 and V is TRBV20-1; possible D gene TRBD2, 6 bases. The CDR3 runs 11 residues. Trimming pared 5 bases from V and 5 bases from J, leaving 10 bases between. The germline gives CDR1 DFQATT, CDR2 SNEGSKA (reference sequence). In DNA, the CDR3 is TGCAGTGCTCGTCGGACTAACGAGCAGTACTTC. Encoded protein: CSARRTNEQYF.

The rearrangement joins TRBV15 to TRBJ2-2; D might be TRBD1 (6 bases). Trimming took off 3 bases at V and 0 bases at J, with 14 bases between the two ends. The CDR3 sequence is 17 residues long. Germline V gives CDR1 LNHNV, CDR2 YYDKDF (reference sequence). The DNA for the CDR3 is TGTGCCACCAGCAGCACCGAGAGACAGGCGAACACCGGGGAGCTGTTTTTT. Protein product: CATSSTERQANTGELFF.

V gene TRBV30 combines with J gene TRBJ1-3; no definite D call. Germline-derived CDR1 and CDR2 are GTSNPN and SVGIG (reference sequence). CDR3 length equals 12 residues. V lost 2 bases and J lost 6, with 8 bases in between. CDR3 coding DNA: TGTGCCTGGAGTTACACGGCAAACACCATATATTTT. Residues: CAWSYTANTIYF.

The rearrangement joins TRBV11-3 to TRBJ2-1, with 10 bases matching TRBD2. V shed 1 base, J shed 3 bases, and the junction held 3 bases outside the gene matches. In germline, CDR1 is SGHNT, CDR2 YENEEA. The CDR3 is 16 residues long. The CDR3 nucleotides read TGTGCCAGCAGCTTAGTCGGACTAGCGGACTACAATGAGCAGTTCTTC. Amino acid sequence: CASSLVGLADYNEQFF.

The chain is built from TRBV29-1 and TRBJ1-1; a weak D match, TRBD1 (6 bases). V lost 8 bases and J lost 3, with 16 bases in between. Germline values: CDR1 SQVTM, CDR2 ANQGSEA. This CDR3 contains 13 residues. The CDR3 bases are TGCAGCTCCTCCGGGGGGCGCGACACTGAAGCTTTCTTT. This translates into CSSSGGRDTEAFF.

The chain links TRBV5-4 to TRBJ2-5; no clear D. The length of the CDR3 is 15 residues. Germline CDR1 and CDR2: SGHNT and YYREEE (reference sequence). V was shortened by 0 bases and J by 4 bases, with 13 bases between the two germline ends. CDR3 nucleotides: TGTGCCAGCAGCTTGGAAGTAGGAAGAGGAGAGACCCAGTACTTC. Its protein is CASSLEVGRGETQYF.

This clone appeared a few times. The chain combines TRBV10-3 with TRBJ2-2; either TRBD1 or TRBD2 may fit D (5 bases each). Trimming took 8 bases from V and 0 from J, leaving 16 bases between them. The V gene's germline CDR1 is ENHRY and CDR2 SYGVKD. The CDR3 runs 16 residues. The CDR3 DNA sequence: TGTGCCATCTATTCGGGGCGCGCCGCGAACACCGGGGAGCTGTTTTTT. This gives the protein CAIYSGRAANTGELFF.

CDR3 sequence: CASSSLQGAGTDTQYF. As DNA, the CDR3 is TGTGCCAGTAGTTCACTTCAGGGGGCAGGGACAGATACGCAGTATTTT. The chain is built from TRBV19 and TRBJ2-3; 8 bases map to TRBD1. Trimming took 5 bases from V and 3 from J; bases not matched to a gene: 10. This CDR3 has 16 amino acids. The germline gives CDR1 LNHDA, CDR2 SQIVND (reference sequence). Combining the CDR3 with reference TRBV19 and TRBJ2-3 gives the whole variable domain DGGITQSPKYLFRKEGQNVTLSCEQNLNHDAMYWYRQDPGQGLRLIYYSQIVNDFQKGDIAEGYSVSREKKESFPLTVTSAQKNPTAFYLCASSSLQGAGTDTQYFGPGTRLTVL.

The chain couples TRBV19 to TRBJ1-2; possibly TRBD1 for D (6 bases). The ends were cut back, 10 bases at V and 2 bases at J, with 14 bases in the middle. Germline V gene sequence: CDR1 LNHDA, CDR2 SQIVND (reference sequence). The CDR3 totals 13 residues. The CDR3, as DNA: TGTGCCAACCGACAGGCAGGCAACTATGGCTACACCTTC. Translating gives CANRQAGNYGYTF.

The chain couples TRBV6-1 to TRBJ1-4; perhaps TRBD1 as D (5 bases). Germline assignment: CDR1 MNHNS and CDR2 SASEGT. The CDR3 runs to 13 residues. V lost 8 bases, J lost 8 bases, and 15 bases lay in between. The chain's CDR3 is CASDGGWEEKLFF. The DNA for the CDR3 is TGTGCCAGCGACGGGGGGTGGGAGGAAAAACTGTTTTTT.